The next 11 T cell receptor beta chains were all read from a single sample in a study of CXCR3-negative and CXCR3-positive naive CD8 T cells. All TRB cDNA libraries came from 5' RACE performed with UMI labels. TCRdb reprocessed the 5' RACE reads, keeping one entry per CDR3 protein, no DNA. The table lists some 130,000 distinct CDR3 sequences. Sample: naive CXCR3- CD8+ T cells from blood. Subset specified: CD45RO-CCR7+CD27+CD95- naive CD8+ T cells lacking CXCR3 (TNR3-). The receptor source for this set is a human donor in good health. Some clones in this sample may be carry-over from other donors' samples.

CDR3 residues: CASSETPDTGELFF. The V call is TRBV10-2, the J call TRBJ2-2; the TCRdb call, TRBD1, lacks DNA for checking. The CDR3 runs to 14 residues. Germline V gives CDR1 WSHSY, CDR2 SAAADI.

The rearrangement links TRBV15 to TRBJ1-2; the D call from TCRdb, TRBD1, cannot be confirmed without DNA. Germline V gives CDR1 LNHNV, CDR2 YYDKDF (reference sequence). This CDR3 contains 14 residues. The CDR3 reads CATSKGTEVGGYTF. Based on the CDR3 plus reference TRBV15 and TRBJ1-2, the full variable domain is DAMVIQNPRYQVTQFGKPVTLSCSQTLNHNVMYWYQQKSSQAPKLLFHYYDKDFNNEADTPDNFQSRRPNTSFCFLDIRSPGLGDTAMYLCATSKGTEVGGYTFGSGTRLTVV.

The chain's CDR3 is CTSSFFTDPRGPSYEQYF. The chain recombines TRBV11-2 with TRBJ2-7; without DNA, the TCRdb call of TRBD1 cannot be checked. The CDR3 is 18 residues long. Germline assignment: CDR1 SGHAT and CDR2 FQNNGV.

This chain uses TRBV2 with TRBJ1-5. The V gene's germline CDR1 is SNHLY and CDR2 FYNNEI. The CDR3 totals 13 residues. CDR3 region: CASSELTNQPQHF.

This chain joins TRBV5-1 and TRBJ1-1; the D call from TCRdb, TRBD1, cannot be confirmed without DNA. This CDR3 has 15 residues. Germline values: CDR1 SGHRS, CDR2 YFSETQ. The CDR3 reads CASSHGQGGNTEAFF.

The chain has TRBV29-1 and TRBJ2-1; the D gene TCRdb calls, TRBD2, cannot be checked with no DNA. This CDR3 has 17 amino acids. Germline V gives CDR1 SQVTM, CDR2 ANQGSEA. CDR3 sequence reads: CSVEDLADYTSYNEQFF.

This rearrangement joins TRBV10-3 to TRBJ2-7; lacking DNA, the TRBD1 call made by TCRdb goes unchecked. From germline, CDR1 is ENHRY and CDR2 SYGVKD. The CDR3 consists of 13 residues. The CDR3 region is CAIRGDSSYEQYF.

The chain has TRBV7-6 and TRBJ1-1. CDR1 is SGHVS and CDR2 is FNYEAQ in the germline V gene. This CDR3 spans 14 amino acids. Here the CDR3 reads CASSESFLGTEAFF.

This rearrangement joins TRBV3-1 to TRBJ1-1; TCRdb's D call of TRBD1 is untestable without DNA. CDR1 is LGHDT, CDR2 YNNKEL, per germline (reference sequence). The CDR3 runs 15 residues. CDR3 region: CASSRPDRGETEAFF.

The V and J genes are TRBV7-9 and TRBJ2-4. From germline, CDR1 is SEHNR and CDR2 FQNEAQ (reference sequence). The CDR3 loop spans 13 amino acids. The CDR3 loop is CASSLGSENIQYF.

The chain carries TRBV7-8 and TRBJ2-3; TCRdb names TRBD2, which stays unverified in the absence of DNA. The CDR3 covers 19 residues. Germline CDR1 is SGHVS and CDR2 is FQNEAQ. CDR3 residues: CASSLLTSPAGANTDTQYF.